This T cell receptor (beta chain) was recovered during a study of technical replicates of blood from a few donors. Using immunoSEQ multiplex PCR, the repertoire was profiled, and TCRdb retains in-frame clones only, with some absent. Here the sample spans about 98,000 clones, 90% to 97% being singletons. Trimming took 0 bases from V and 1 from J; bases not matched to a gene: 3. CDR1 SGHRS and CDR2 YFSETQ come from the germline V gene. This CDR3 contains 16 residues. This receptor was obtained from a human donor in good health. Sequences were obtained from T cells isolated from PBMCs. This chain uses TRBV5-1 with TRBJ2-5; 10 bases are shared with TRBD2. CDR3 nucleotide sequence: TGCGCCAGCAGCTTGGATTTAGCGGGAGGCCAAGAGACCCAGTACTTC. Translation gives CASSLDLAGGQETQYF.